These T cell receptor beta chains were read from a single sample in a study of Graves' ophthalmopathy and Graves' hyperthyroidism. In TCRdb, the multiplex PCR reads were re-called with MiXCR into one record per CDR3 protein. The sample contains a few hundred thousand distinct CDR3 sequences, 35% to 40% of which appear only once. The sequencing sample was made of peripheral blood or thyroid tissue (not recorded which). The receptors originated from an adult man with Graves' hyperthyroidism. Both conserved end residues are part of each CDR3. The D gene is left open where the match is weak. Clone sizes are given selectively: once, few, many, or a class where the clone is expanded.

v_gene,abundance,d_gene,j_gene,CDR3nt,CDR3aa
TRBV2,many,-,TRBJ1-5,TGTGCCAGCAGTAAACCGGGACAAAGCAATCAGCCCCAGCATTTT,CASSKPGQSNQPQHF
TRBV20-1,-,TRBD2,TRBJ2-5,TGCAGTGCGGGGGCTAGCGGGTTAGGAGAGACCCAGTACTTC,CSAGASGLGETQYF
TRBV6-5,-,TRBD1,TRBJ2-7,TGTGCCAGCACAAGGACCGGGACAGGGGGCGCCCACGAGCAGTACTTC,CASTRTGTGGAHEQYF
TRBV7-2,-,TRBD2,TRBJ2-7,TGTGCCAGCAGCCAAGAACAGCGGGAGGGCCTAAACGAGCAGTACTTC,CASSQEQREGLNEQYF
TRBV12-3/TRBV12-4,many,TRBD2,TRBJ2-5,TGTGCCAGCAGCAAGACTAGCGGGGGGCTTAGGGAGACCCAGTACTTC,CASSKTSGGLRETQYF
TRBV25-1,-,-,TRBJ1-4,TGTGCCAGCAGTCCCCGACTAACAACTAATGAAAAACTGTTTTTT,CASSPRLTTNEKLFF
TRBV29-1,-,-,TRBJ2-2,TGCAGCAGTTACTCAAGGGACACCGGGGAGCTGTTTTTT,CSSYSRDTGELFF
TRBV7-8,many,-,TRBJ1-6,TGTGCCAGCAGCCCGGGCGCGACGGCGGATAATTCACCCCTCCACTTT,CASSPGATADNSPLHF
TRBV19,many,-,TRBJ1-1,TGTGCCAGTAGAACCGACAATAGATGGAACACTGAAGCTTTCTTT,CASRTDNRWNTEAFF
TRBV10-3,few,TRBD1,TRBJ1-1,TGTGCCATCAGAAACGGGACAGGGACCACTGAAGCTTTCTTT,CAIRNGTGTTEAFF
TRBV5-1,-,-,TRBJ2-2,TGCGCCAGCGGGTCGACAGGGAACACCGGGGAGCTGTTTTTT,CASGSTGNTGELFF
TRBV29-1,many,TRBD1,TRBJ1-4,TGCAGCGTTTCAGGGGGTGAAAAACTGTTTTTT,CSVSGGEKLFF
TRBV6-5,few,-,TRBJ2-5,TGTGCCAGCAGTTACTCGATATCCCCCGGCGAGACCCAGTACTTC,CASSYSISPGETQYF